The following is a T cell receptor beta chain sequence with its context. What it recognizes is unknown. Assay used: immunoSEQ multiplex PCR; TCRdb lists only in-frame clones, some missing. The sample shows some 14,000 clones, around 70% of them seen only once. Germline V gives CDR1 ENHRY, CDR2 SYGVKD. With 8 bases removed from V and 1 base from J, the gap between germline ends came to 11 bases. CDR3 length: 13 residues. As for time point: after neoadjuvant nivolumab, at surgical resection. The sample comes from a study of neoadjuvant anti-PD-1 for oral cavity cancer. Study results and caveats: Treg/Th17 ratio rose with pretreatment blood and fell with post-treatment tumor TCRbeta clonality.

This clonotype was sampled from a person between 40 and 80 years old with oral cavity squamous cell carcinoma. The input for sequencing was PBMCs, taken after nivolumab (anti-PD-1) treatment. The J gene is TRBJ2-5, the V gene TRBV10-3; D unclear. The CDR3 sequence: CAILNDLQETQYF. In DNA form, the CDR3 reads TGTGCCATCCTAAACGACCTCCAAGAGACCCAGTACTTC.